Listed below are T cell receptor beta chains from one sample, sequenced in a study of blood T cell repertoires in COVID-19. Sequenced by immunoSEQ multiplex PCR; TCRdb stores in-frame clones only, minus some. The sample has around 230,000 clones; over 75% are singletons. Sample: PBMCs or T cells enriched from blood (not recorded which). The receptors stem from a man aged 40-50 years who had recovered from COVID-19. CDR3s include the opening cysteine and the closing phenylalanine or tryptophan. Each record gives: CDR3 protein, CDR3 DNA, clone size, V gene, J gene, D gene. A D gene is named only where the DNA matches it firmly. Clone sizes are given selectively: once, few, many, or a class where the clone is expanded.

CDR3: CAISDSAFRTSRADTQYF; DNA: TGTGCCATCAGTGATTCTGCTTTTAGGACTAGCCGGGCAGATACGCAGTATTTT; size: once; V: TRBV10-3; J: TRBJ2-3; D: TRBD2
CDR3: CASSWGGPQETQYF; DNA: TGTGCCAGCAGCTGGGGGGGACCTCAAGAGACCCAGTACTTC; size: .; V: TRBV7-3; J: TRBJ2-5; D: TRBD2
CDR3: CASSIGAGQVNQPQHF; DNA: TGTGCCAGTAGTATAGGCGCAGGCCAGGTGAATCAGCCCCAGCATTTT; size: .; V: TRBV19; J: TRBJ1-5; D: .
CDR3: CASSLSDVGLLASYTF; DNA: TGCGCCAGCAGCTTGAGCGACGTGGGCCTTTTAGCGAGCTACACCTTC; size: .; V: TRBV5-1; J: TRBJ1-2; D: .
CDR3: CASSLFRQVSVF; DNA: TGTGCCAGCAGCTTGTTTCGGCAGGTTTCGGTCTTC; size: few; V: TRBV5-8; J: TRBJ2-1; D: .
CDR3: CASRLTGISYQPQHF; DNA: TGTGCCAGTAGATTGACAGGGATTTCTTATCAGCCCCAGCATTTT; size: .; V: TRBV19; J: TRBJ1-5; D: TRBD1
CDR3: CASSWGDSEQYF; DNA: TGCGCCAGCAGCTGGGGGGACTCCGAGCAGTACTTC; size: .; V: TRBV5-1; J: TRBJ2-7; D: .
CDR3: CASITGQGFSYEQYF; DNA: TGTGCCAGCATCACGGGACAGGGGTTCTCCTACGAGCAGTACTTC; size: .; V: TRBV5-6; J: TRBJ2-7; D: TRBD1
CDR3: CAIRSRPSGSTDTQYF; DNA: TGTGCCATCAGAAGCCGGCCTAGCGGGAGTACAGATACGCAGTATTTT; size: many; V: TRBV10-3; J: TRBJ2-3; D: TRBD2
CDR3: CASSLVSGQGYRGEQFF; DNA: TGCGCCAGCAGCTTGGTCTCCGGACAGGGGTACCGGGGTGAGCAGTTCTTC; size: once; V: TRBV5-1; J: TRBJ2-1; D: TRBD1
CDR3: CASSPSTGLAGAEQYF; DNA: TGTGCCAGCAGCCCTAGTACGGGACTAGCGGGAGCCGAGCAGTACTTC; size: .; V: TRBV11-2; J: TRBJ2-7; D: TRBD2
CDR3: CASSLQGRQPQHF; DNA: TGTGCCAGCAGCTTACAGGGGCGACAGCCCCAGCATTTT; size: .; V: TRBV11-2; J: TRBJ1-5; D: .
CDR3: CASSQPGQDLQTQYF; DNA: TGTGCCAGCAGCCAACCGGGACAGGATCTACAGACCCAGTACTTC; size: once; V: TRBV14; J: TRBJ2-5; D: TRBD1
CDR3: CASSESRYSDQPQHF; DNA: TGTGCCAGCAGTGAATCCCGGTACTCGGATCAGCCCCAGCATTTT; size: few; V: TRBV6-1; J: TRBJ1-5; D: .
CDR3: CATSRDRGTPRPDEQFF; DNA: TGTGCCACCAGCAGAGATAGAGGGACACCACGGCCAGATGAGCAGTTCTTC; size: .; V: TRBV15; J: TRBJ2-1; D: .
CDR3: CASSSQTPGNTIYF; DNA: TGTGCCAGCAGCTCACAAACCCCTGGAAACACCATATATTTT; size: .; V: TRBV5-8; J: TRBJ1-3; D: .
CDR3: CASRFAEISYEQYF; DNA: TGTGCCAGCAGATTCGCCGAGATCTCCTACGAGCAGTACTTC; size: .; V: TRBV6-6; J: TRBJ2-7; D: .
CDR3: CASSAQLGFQSGGANVLTF; DNA: TGTGCCAGCAGCGCCCAGCTCGGGTTTCAGAGTGGAGGGGCCAACGTCCTGACTTTC; size: .; V: TRBV9; J: TRBJ2-6; D: .
CDR3: CASSGGLGGYNEQFF; DNA: TGTGCCAGCAGCGGAGGACTAGGAGGCTACAATGAGCAGTTCTTC; size: .; V: TRBV9; J: TRBJ2-1; D: TRBD2
CDR3: CASSYTGTIGSPLHF; DNA: TGTGCCAGCAGCTACACCGGGACAATTGGATCACCCCTCCACTTT; size: .; V: TRBV7-2; J: TRBJ1-6; D: .
CDR3: CASRPGKGYTEAFF; DNA: TGTGCCAGCAGACCCGGCAAGGGGTATACTGAAGCTTTCTTT; size: .; V: TRBV6-5; J: TRBJ1-1; D: .
CDR3: CASSEGTIGYEQYF; DNA: TGTGCCAGCAGTGAAGGGACAATCGGTTACGAGCAGTACTTC; size: few; V: TRBV6-1; J: TRBJ2-7; D: .
CDR3: CSVERDEKLFF; DNA: TGCAGCGTTGAACGGGATGAAAAACTGTTTTTT; size: .; V: TRBV29-1; J: TRBJ1-4; D: .
CDR3: CASSPDRGYGYTF; DNA: TGTGCCAGCAGCCCGGACAGGGGATATGGCTACACCTTC; size: .; V: TRBV5-4; J: TRBJ1-2; D: TRBD1